The sequence of this TCR beta chain was determined in a study of radiation and T cells in renal cell carcinoma. As to time point: baseline pretreatment blood. Treatment denoted: 15 Gy SBRT to primary tumor, nephrectomy 4 weeks later. After SBRT, blood was collected at 2 and 4 weeks, plus baseline. Per the germline V gene, CDR1 is SGHTA and CDR2 is FQGNSA. V gave up 7 bases and J gave up 4 bases; unmatched junction bases: 5. The CDR3 consists of 14 residues. Assay used: immunoSEQ multiplex PCR; TCRdb lists only in-frame clones, some missing. The sample contains about 140,000 clones, approximately 87% of which appear only once.

This specimen consisted of blood, obtained from a patient whose treatment included radiotherapy and nephrectomy. This clonotype was obtained from a woman in her 50s with renal cell carcinoma. The chain is built from TRBV7-2 and TRBJ2-7; 12 nucleotides align to TRBD2. The CDR3 here is CASTSSGGAYEQYF. The CDR3 coding sequence is TGTGCCAGCACCTCTAGCGGGGGGGCATACGAGCAGTACTTC. Together with reference TRBV7-2 and TRBJ2-7, the CDR3 gives the full variable domain: GAGVSQSPSNKVTEKGKDVELRCDPISGHTALYWYRQSLGQGLEFLIYFQGNSAPDKSGLPSDRFSAERTGGSVSTLTIQRTQQEDSAVYLCASTSSGGAYEQYFGPGTRLTVT.